This T cell receptor beta chain originates from a study of CD8 T cells in ankylosing spondylitis. Comment on this clonotype: Antigen specificity is unknown.

5'-RACE, quantitative and with molecular barcodes, yielded the TCR beta libraries. Each CDR3 protein is one row after TCRdb ran MiXCR on the 5' RACE reads. The sample has hundreds of thousands of distinct CDR3 sequences; about an eighth are singletons. General study findings and limits: It was reported that disease-linked clones were significantly enriched in matched ankylosing spondylitis synovial fluid. One TCR beta motif, made up of about 8 highly homologous variants, appeared characteristic of ankylosing spondylitis blood. Both synovial fluid and blood in reactive arthritis had previously been reported to carry some motif variants.

The specimen was blood, either unsorted or a sorted T cell fraction (not recorded which). The receptor was derived from a male donor with ankylosing spondylitis.

The CDR3 DNA sequence: TGTGCCACCAGCAGAGATGCGGGAGGGCCGTTAGAAGGCACAGATACGCAGTATTTT. As protein: CATSRDAGGPLEGTDTQYF. This sequence joins TRBV15 and TRBJ2-3, with 9 bases matching TRBD2. Germline lookup yields CDR1 LNHNV and CDR2 YYDKDF (reference sequence). The CDR3 contains 19 residues. V gave up 0 bases and J gave up 1 base; unmatched junction bases: 11. Variable domain in full (rest from reference TRBV15 and TRBJ2-3): DAMVIQNPRYQVTQFGKPVTLSCSQTLNHNVMYWYQQKSSQAPKLLFHYYDKDFNNEADTPDNFQSRRPNTSFCFLDIRSPGLGDTAMYLCATSRDAGGPLEGTDTQYFGPGTRLTVL.